A single sample is the source of the 19 T cell receptor beta chains below, sequenced in a study of shared clonotypes between healthy human individuals. Assay: immunoSEQ multiplex PCR; the TCRdb copy retains only in-frame clones and omits some. The sample has roughly 590,000 clones; nearly 97% are singletons. Naive CD8 cells were CD45RO-negative, positively selected for CCR7, excluding terminally differentiated effector memory CD45RA+ cells. Specimen: naive CD8+ T cells sorted from blood. Receptors were obtained from a woman between 25 and 40 years old in good health.

This chain links TRBV19 with TRBJ1-5; D is ambiguous. CDR1 is LNHDA and CDR2 is SQIVND in the germline V gene (reference sequence). Trimming pared 5 bases from V and 6 bases from J, leaving 8 bases between. The CDR3 has 12 residues. The CDR3 DNA reads as TGTGCCAGTAGTGTGGGAGGTCAGCCCCAGCATTTT. Protein sequence: CASSVGGQPQHF.

The rearrangement joins TRBV28 to TRBJ2-1; D is perhaps TRBD2 (6 bases). Germline V gives CDR1 MDHEN, CDR2 SYDVKM. V was trimmed by 6 bases and J by 2 bases, leaving 14 bases between them. This CDR3 has 15 amino acids. DNA of the CDR3: TGTGCCAGCAGCCTCGGGACTCTCCCCTACAATGAGCAGTTCTTC. Its translation is CASSLGTLPYNEQFF.

J is TRBJ2-7 and V is TRBV16; TRBD1 agrees at 7 bases. The CDR3 loop spans 14 amino acids. J lost 2 bases, V lost 3 bases, and 4 bases had no gene match. Per the germline V gene, CDR1 is KGHSY and CDR2 is FQNENV. The CDR3 spells CASSHGTDPYEQYF. In DNA form, the CDR3 reads TGTGCCAGCAGCCATGGGACAGACCCCTACGAGCAGTACTTC.

The DNA for the CDR3 is TGTGCCAGCAGTACAGGGGGCAGGAATGAGCAGTTCTTC. It is translated as CASSTGGRNEQFF. The V and J genes are TRBV27 and TRBJ2-1; 9 bases align to TRBD1. There are 13 residues in the CDR3. The ends lost 5 bases at V and 7 bases at J; junction bases unmatched: 3. The V gene's germline CDR1 is MNHEY and CDR2 SMNVEV (reference sequence).

The chain carries TRBV28 and TRBJ2-6; D remains ambiguous. The CDR3 sequence is 17 residues long. V was cut by 4 bases and J by 0 bases, with 13 bases left in between. Germline lookup yields CDR1 MDHEN and CDR2 SYDVKM. This CDR3 is CASSSPSEVSGANVLTF. DNA for the CDR3: TGTGCCAGCAGTTCACCCTCGGAAGTCTCTGGGGCCAACGTCCTGACTTTC.

The gene calls are TRBV2 and TRBJ2-2, with D possibly matching TRBD2 (6 bases). V was trimmed by 5 bases and J by 5 bases, leaving 12 bases between them. The CDR3 spans 14 residues. Looked up from germline, CDR1 is SNHLY and CDR2 is FYNNEI. The chain's CDR3 is CASSRLVRTGELFF. In DNA, the CDR3 is TGTGCCAGCAGTCGACTAGTGAGGACCGGGGAGCTGTTTTTT.

The chain recombines TRBV7-9 with TRBJ2-7; the match to TRBD1 covers 8 bases. This CDR3 contains 15 residues. The J segment lost 5 bases and the V segment lost 0 bases, leaving 6 bases of the junction unmatched. Germline CDR1 SEHNR, CDR2 FQNEAQ (reference sequence). The CDR3 is CASSLAQGAAHEQYF. The CDR3 DNA sequence: TGTGCCAGCAGCTTAGCGCAGGGGGCGGCCCACGAGCAGTACTTC.

The CDR3 sequence: CASSEGHRGYEQYF. DNA of the CDR3: TGTGCCAGCAGCGAAGGACACCGGGGTTACGAGCAGTACTTC. V usage is TRBV5-6 and J usage is TRBJ2-7, with D perhaps assigned TRBD1 or TRBD2 (5 bases each). The CDR3 has 14 residues. Germline V gene data show CDR1 as SGHDT and CDR2 as YYEEEE. V shed 4 bases and J shed 4 bases, with 15 bases lying between them.

The rearrangement links TRBV19 to TRBJ2-7, with D perhaps matching TRBD1 (6 bases). The V end was cut by 5 bases, the J end by 2 bases, with 16 bases between. This CDR3 spans 15 amino acids. CDR1 is LNHDA, CDR2 SQIVND, per germline (reference sequence). Here the CDR3 reads CASSSSDSFPYEQYF. The CDR3 DNA reads as TGTGCCAGTAGTTCCTCGGACAGTTTTCCCTACGAGCAGTACTTC.

The J gene is TRBJ2-2, the V gene TRBV6-4, with D unclear. Trimming stripped 8 bases from V and 3 bases from J, with 7 bases between. From germline, CDR1 is MRHNA and CDR2 SNTAGT. The CDR3 is 12 residues long. The CDR3 nucleotides read TGTGCCAGCCGAGGTTACACCGGGGAGCTGTTTTTT. Translated, it gives CASRGYTGELFF.

The V call is TRBV6-6, the J call TRBJ2-7; tentative D call: TRBD1 (5 bases). Germline V gene data show CDR1 as MNHNY and CDR2 as SVGAGI (reference sequence). V was shortened by 2 bases and J by 4 bases, with 12 bases between the two germline ends. The CDR3 is 14 residues long. CDR3 loop: CASSYGAGNYEQYF. The CDR3 nucleotides are TGTGCCAGCAGTTACGGGGCAGGAAATTACGAGCAGTACTTC.

The chain joins TRBV11-2 to TRBJ2-3, with no clear D. CDR1 is SGHAT, CDR2 FQNNGV, per germline. This CDR3 is 16 amino acids long. V was pared by 6 bases and J by 2 bases, with 18 bases between. The CDR3 is CASSMWKWRITDTQYF. The CDR3 nucleotides read TGTGCCAGCAGTATGTGGAAGTGGCGGATCACAGATACGCAGTATTTT.

This sequence joins TRBV5-6 and TRBJ2-7; possible D gene TRBD2, 5 bases. Trimming pared 4 bases from V and 0 bases from J, leaving 8 bases between. The length of the CDR3 is 13 residues. Looked up from germline, CDR1 is SGHDT and CDR2 is YYEEEE. CDR3 coding DNA: TGTGCCAGCAGCAACGGGGACTCCTACGAGCAGTACTTC. Protein sequence: CASSNGDSYEQYF.

The chain uses TRBV9 and TRBJ2-1, with TRBD2 matching over 11 bases. V lost 3 bases to trimming and J lost 4 bases; unmatched junction nucleotides: 6. The CDR3 has 16 residues. Germline CDR1 reads SGDLS; CDR2 reads YYNGEE. The CDR3 sequence is CASSEETSGIYNEQFF. The CDR3 nucleotides read TGTGCCAGCAGCGAGGAGACTAGCGGGATTTACAATGAGCAGTTCTTC.

This chain uses TRBV5-8 with TRBJ2-1; no firm D call. CDR1 is SGHTS, CDR2 YDEGEE, per germline. The CDR3 is made up of 13 amino acids. The ends were cut back, 1 base at V and 8 bases at J, with 10 bases in the middle. CDR3 in DNA: TGTGCCAGCAGCTTGTCGGTCCGCCATGAGCAGTTCTTC. Protein: CASSLSVRHEQFF.

The V call is TRBV10-3, the J call TRBJ1-3; D remains unclear. Between the trimmed V and J ends, which lost 1 base and 0 bases, there was a span of 13 bases. Germline CDR1 ENHRY, CDR2 SYGVKD. The CDR3 runs to 17 residues. The CDR3 is CAISELGGQSSGNTIYF. CDR3 nucleotide sequence: TGTGCCATCAGTGAGTTAGGAGGCCAGAGCTCTGGAAACACCATATATTTT.

The chain combines TRBV7-2 with TRBJ2-7; 10 nucleotides agree with TRBD1. Germline V gives CDR1 SGHTA, CDR2 FQGNSA. The length of the CDR3 is 15 residues. V trimming: 2 bases; J trimming: 5 bases; junction bases outside the gene matches: 6. CDR3 residues: CASSLTSGTGDEQYF. For the CDR3, the DNA is TGTGCCAGCAGCTTAACCTCCGGGACAGGGGACGAGCAGTACTTC.

The V and J genes are TRBV28 and TRBJ1-3; the D is unclear. V was trimmed by 9 bases and J by 0 bases, leaving 15 bases between them. The CDR3 sequence is 15 residues long. Germline-derived CDR1 and CDR2 are MDHEN and SYDVKM. CDR3 amino acids: CASTATDYSGNTIYF. CDR3 nucleotide sequence: TGTGCCAGTACCGCTACAGATTACTCTGGAAACACCATATATTTT. The full variable domain, completed using reference TRBV28 and TRBJ1-3, is DVKVTQSSRYLVKRTGEKVFLECVQDMDHENMFWYRQDPGLGLRLIYFSYDVKMKEKGDIPEGYSVSREKKERFSLILESASTNQTSMYLCASTATDYSGNTIYFGEGSWLTVV.

The V call is TRBV5-1, the J call TRBJ2-7; TRBD1 matches 7 bases. This CDR3 has 16 residues. Trimming at V came to 4 bases and at J to 5 bases, leaving 15 bases not matched to a gene. Germline V gives CDR1 SGHRS, CDR2 YFSETQ. The DNA for the CDR3 is TGCGCCAGCAGCCCAGTCTACAGGGGCTCTTCCCACGAGCAGTACTTC. Translation gives CASSPVYRGSSHEQYF. Full variable domain (missing parts from reference TRBV5-1 and TRBJ2-7): KAGVTQTPRYLIKTRGQQVTLSCSPISGHRSVSWYQQTPGQGLQFLFEYFSETQRNKGNFPGRFSGRQFSNSRSEMNVSTLELGDSALYLCASSPVYRGSSHEQYFGPGTRLTVT.